Shown below are 5 T cell receptor beta chains from a single sample sequenced in a study of T cell changes during pregnancy in multiple sclerosis. Clones were sequenced by immunoSEQ multiplex PCR, and TCRdb holds only the in-frame ones, with some missing. The sample includes 70,000 to 80,000 clones, around 94% of them seen just once. Sequenced material: peripheral blood, taken in the third trimester of pregnancy. The source of these receptors is a female donor with multiple sclerosis, enrolled in a pregnancy study.

The CDR3 DNA reads as TGCGCCAGCAGCCCAAACAGGATGACTAACACTGAAGCTTTCTTT. Protein product: CASSPNRMTNTEAFF. This rearrangement joins TRBV5-1 to TRBJ1-1; a weak D match, TRBD1 (5 bases). With 4 bases removed from V and 2 bases from J, the gap between germline ends came to 15 bases. From germline, CDR1 is SGHRS and CDR2 YFSETQ. The CDR3 runs to 15 residues.

The chain carries TRBV6-1 and TRBJ2-7; D is possibly TRBD1 (6 bases). Germline values: CDR1 MNHNS, CDR2 SASEGT. Trimming cost V 7 bases and J 0 bases, with 13 bases left between them. The CDR3 spans 14 residues. This CDR3 reads CASTRTESSYEQYF. The CDR3, as DNA: TGTGCCAGCACCCGGACAGAGAGCTCCTACGAGCAGTACTTC.

The rearrangement links TRBV2 to TRBJ1-5; possibly TRBD1 for D (6 bases). V lost 6 bases to trimming and J lost 7 bases, with 13 bases between them. There are 13 residues in the CDR3. Germline V gene sequence: CDR1 SNHLY, CDR2 FYNNEI. DNA of the CDR3: TGTGCCAGCAGGGGCGGGGGCGGCCAGCCCCAGCATTTT. Translated: CASRGGGGQPQHF.

This clone was seen just once. The genes are TRBV2 and TRBJ1-2, with TRBD1 identical over 9 bases. This CDR3 contains 17 residues. Germline trimming cut 6 bases from V and 0 bases from J; bases unmatched to any gene: 11. Germline CDR1 is SNHLY and CDR2 is FYNNEI. The CDR3 loop is CASSPGTGYPANYGYTF. Here the CDR3 DNA reads TGTGCCAGCAGCCCGGGGACAGGGTATCCAGCTAACTATGGCTACACCTTC.

The chain employs TRBV5-8 and TRBJ1-1; D is ambiguous. This CDR3 is 14 amino acids long. V was trimmed by 4 bases and J by 5 bases, leaving 15 bases between them. Per germline, CDR1 SGHTS and CDR2 YDEGEE. This chain's CDR3 is CASSQYSGGTEAFF. CDR3 nucleotide sequence: TGTGCCAGCAGCCAATACTCCGGAGGGACTGAAGCTTTCTTT.